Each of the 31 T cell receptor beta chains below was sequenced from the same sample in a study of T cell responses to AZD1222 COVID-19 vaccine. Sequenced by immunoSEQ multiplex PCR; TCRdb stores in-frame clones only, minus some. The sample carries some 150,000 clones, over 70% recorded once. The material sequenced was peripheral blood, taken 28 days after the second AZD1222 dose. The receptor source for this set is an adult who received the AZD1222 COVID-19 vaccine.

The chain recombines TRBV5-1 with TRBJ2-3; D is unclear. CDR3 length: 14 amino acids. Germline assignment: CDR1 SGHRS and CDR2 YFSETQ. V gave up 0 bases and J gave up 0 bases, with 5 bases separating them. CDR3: CASSLGVSTDTQYF. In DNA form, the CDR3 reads TGCGCCAGCAGCTTGGGCGTCAGCACAGATACGCAGTATTTT.

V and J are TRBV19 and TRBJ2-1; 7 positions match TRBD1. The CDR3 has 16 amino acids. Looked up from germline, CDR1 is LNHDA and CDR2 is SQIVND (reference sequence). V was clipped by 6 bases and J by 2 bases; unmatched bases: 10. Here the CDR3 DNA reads TGTGCCAGTAGCACCAGGGGGAGCGCACCCTACAATGAGCAGTTCTTC. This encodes CASSTRGSAPYNEQFF.

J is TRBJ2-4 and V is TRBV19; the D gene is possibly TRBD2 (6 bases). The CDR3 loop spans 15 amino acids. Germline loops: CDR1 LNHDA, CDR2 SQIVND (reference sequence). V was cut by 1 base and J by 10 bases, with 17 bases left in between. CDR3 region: CASSIGGTEGEIQYF. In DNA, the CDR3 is TGTGCCAGTAGTATAGGCGGGACGGAGGGAGAGATTCAGTACTTC.

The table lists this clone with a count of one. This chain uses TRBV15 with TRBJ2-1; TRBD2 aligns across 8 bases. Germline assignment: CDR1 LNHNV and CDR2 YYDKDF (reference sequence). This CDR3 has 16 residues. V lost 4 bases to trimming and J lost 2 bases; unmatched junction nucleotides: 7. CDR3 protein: CATSISGNQPYNEQFF. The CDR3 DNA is TGTGCCACCAGCATTAGCGGGAACCAGCCCTACAATGAGCAGTTCTTC.

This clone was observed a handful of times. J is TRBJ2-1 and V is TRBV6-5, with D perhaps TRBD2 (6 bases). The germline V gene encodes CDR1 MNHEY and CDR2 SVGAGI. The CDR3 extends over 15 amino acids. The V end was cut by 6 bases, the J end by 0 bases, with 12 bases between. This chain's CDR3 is CASSPTRFSYNEQFF. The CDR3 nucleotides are TGTGCCAGCAGCCCGACTAGATTCTCCTACAATGAGCAGTTCTTC.

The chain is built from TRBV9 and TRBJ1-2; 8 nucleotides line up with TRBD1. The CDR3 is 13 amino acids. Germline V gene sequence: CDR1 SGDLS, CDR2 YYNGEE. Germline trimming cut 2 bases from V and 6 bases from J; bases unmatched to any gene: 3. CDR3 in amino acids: CASSVTGDHGYTF. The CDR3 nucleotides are TGTGCCAGCAGCGTGACAGGGGATCATGGCTACACCTTC. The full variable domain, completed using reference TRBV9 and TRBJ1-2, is DSGVTQTPKHLITATGQRVTLRCSPRSGDLSVYWYQQSLDQGLQFLIQYYNGEERAKGNILERFSAQQFPDLHSELNLSSLELGDSALYFCASSVTGDHGYTFGSGTRLTVV.

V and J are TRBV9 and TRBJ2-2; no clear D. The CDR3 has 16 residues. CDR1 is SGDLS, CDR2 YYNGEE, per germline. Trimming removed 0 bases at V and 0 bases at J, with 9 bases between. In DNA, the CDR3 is TGTGCCAGCAGCGTAGTTGCACCCCCGAACACCGGGGAGCTGTTTTTT. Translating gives CASSVVAPPNTGELFF.

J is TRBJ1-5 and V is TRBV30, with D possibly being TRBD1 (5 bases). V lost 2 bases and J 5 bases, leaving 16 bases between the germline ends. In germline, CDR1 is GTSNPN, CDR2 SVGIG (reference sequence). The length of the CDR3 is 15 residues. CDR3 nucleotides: TGTGCCTGGAGTCCACAGGCCCTGAGGGATCAGCCCCAGCATTTT. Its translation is CAWSPQALRDQPQHF.

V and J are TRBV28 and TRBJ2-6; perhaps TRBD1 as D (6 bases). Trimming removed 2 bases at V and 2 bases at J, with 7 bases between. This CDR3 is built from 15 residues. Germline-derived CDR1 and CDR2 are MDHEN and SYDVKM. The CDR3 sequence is CASSLGGAGANVLTF. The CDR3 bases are TGTGCCAGCAGTTTAGGGGGCGCTGGGGCCAACGTCCTGACTTTC.

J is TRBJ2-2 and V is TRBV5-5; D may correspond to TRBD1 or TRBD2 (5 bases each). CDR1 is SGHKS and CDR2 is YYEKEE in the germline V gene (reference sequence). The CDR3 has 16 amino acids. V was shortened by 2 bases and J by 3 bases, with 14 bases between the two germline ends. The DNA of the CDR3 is TGTGCCAGCAGCTTAACATTGTGGGGGTACACCGGGGAGCTGTTTTTT. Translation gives CASSLTLWGYTGELFF. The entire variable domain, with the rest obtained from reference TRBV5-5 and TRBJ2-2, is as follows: DAGVTQSPTHLIKTRGQQVTLRCSPISGHKSVSWYQQVLGQGPQFIFQYYEKEERGRGNFPDRFSARQFPNYSSELNVNALLLGDSALYLCASSLTLWGYTGELFFGEGSRLTVL.

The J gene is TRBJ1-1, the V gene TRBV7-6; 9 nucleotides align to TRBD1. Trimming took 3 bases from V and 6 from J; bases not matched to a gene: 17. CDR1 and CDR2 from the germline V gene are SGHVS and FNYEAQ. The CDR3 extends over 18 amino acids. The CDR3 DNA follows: TGTGCCAGCAGCTTTTGGACAGGGGACCTGTTATTTGGGTCTGAAGCTTTCTTT. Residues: CASSFWTGDLLFGSEAFF.

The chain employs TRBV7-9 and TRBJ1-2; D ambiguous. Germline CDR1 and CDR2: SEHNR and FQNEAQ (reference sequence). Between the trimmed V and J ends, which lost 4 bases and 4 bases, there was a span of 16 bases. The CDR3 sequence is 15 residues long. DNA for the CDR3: TGTGCCAGCAGCTCCTCTGACCTTAACTCCTATGGCTACACCTTC. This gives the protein CASSSSDLNSYGYTF.

CDR3 sequence: CASSQHTSGSRGTQYF. CDR3 DNA sequence: TGTGCCAGCAGCCAACACACTAGCGGGAGTCGGGGGACCCAGTACTTC. V and J are TRBV3-1 (or the pseudogene TRBV3-2) and TRBJ2-5, with 11 positions matching TRBD2. The CDR3 runs to 16 residues. The V gene's germline CDR1 is LGHDT and CDR2 YNNKEL (reference sequence). V trimming: 2 bases; J trimming: 7 bases; junction bases outside the gene matches: 9.

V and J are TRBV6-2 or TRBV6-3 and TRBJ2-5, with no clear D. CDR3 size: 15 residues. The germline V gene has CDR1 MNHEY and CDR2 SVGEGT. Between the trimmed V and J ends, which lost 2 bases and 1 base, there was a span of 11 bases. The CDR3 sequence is CASSYGLLLQETQYF. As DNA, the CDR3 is TGTGCCAGCAGTTACGGTCTCCTTCTCCAAGAGACCCAGTACTTC.

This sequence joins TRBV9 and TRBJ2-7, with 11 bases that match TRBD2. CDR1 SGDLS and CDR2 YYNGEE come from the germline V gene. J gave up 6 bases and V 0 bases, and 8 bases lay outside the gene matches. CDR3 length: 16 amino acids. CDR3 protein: CASSVGTSGSSFEQYF. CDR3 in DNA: TGTGCCAGCAGCGTAGGTACTAGCGGGAGTTCTTTCGAGCAGTACTTC.

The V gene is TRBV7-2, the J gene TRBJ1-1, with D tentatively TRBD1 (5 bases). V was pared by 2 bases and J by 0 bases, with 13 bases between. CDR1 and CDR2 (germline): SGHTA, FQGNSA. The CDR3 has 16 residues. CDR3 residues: CASSLTPTAVNTEAFF. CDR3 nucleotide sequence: TGTGCCAGCAGCTTAACCCCGACAGCGGTGAACACTGAAGCTTTCTTT.

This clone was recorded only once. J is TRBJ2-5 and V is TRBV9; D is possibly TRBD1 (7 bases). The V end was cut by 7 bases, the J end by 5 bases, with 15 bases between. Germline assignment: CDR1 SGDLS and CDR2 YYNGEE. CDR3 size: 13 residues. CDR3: CASARDRPETQYF. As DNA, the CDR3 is TGTGCCAGCGCGCGGGACAGACCGGAGACCCAGTACTTC.

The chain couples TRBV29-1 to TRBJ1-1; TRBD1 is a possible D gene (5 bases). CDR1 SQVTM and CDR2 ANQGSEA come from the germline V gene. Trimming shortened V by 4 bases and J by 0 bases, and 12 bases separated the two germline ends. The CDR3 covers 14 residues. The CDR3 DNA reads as TGCAGCGTTGGAATGGCAGGGTTGAACACTGAAGCTTTCTTT. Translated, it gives CSVGMAGLNTEAFF.

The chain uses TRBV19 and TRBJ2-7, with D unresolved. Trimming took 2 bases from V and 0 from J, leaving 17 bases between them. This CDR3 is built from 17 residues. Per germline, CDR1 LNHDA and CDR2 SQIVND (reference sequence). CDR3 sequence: CASSIKGMATASYEQYF. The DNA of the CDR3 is TGTGCCAGTAGTATAAAGGGAATGGCGACCGCCTCCTACGAGCAGTACTTC.

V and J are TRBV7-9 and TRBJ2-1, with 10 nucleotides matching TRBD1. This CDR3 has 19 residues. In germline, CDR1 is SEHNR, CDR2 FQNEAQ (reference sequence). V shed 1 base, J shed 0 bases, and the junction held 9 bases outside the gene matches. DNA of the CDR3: TGTGCCAGCAGCTTAGGGGGACAGGGGACTTCTCGCTCCTACAATGAGCAGTTCTTC. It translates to CASSLGGQGTSRSYNEQFF.

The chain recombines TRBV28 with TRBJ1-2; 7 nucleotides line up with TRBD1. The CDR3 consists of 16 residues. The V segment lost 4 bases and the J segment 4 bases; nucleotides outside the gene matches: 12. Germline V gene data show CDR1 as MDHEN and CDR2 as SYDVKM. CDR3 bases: TGTGCCAGCAGTTGGCCGTCCAGGGGGGACCGCTATGGCTACACCTTC. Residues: CASSWPSRGDRYGYTF.

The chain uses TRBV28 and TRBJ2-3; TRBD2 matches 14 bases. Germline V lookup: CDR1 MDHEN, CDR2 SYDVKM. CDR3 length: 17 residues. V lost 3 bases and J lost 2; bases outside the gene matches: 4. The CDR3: CASSFMTSGRATDTQYF. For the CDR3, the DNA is TGTGCCAGCAGTTTTATGACTAGCGGGAGGGCCACAGATACGCAGTATTTT.

The chain's CDR3 is CASRSRETNEKLFF. Here the CDR3 DNA reads TGTGCCAGCAGGTCGAGGGAGACTAATGAAAAACTGTTTTTT. V and J are TRBV2 and TRBJ1-4; D call uncertain. The CDR3 spans 14 residues. In germline, CDR1 is SNHLY, CDR2 FYNNEI. Trimming pared 6 bases from V and 2 bases from J, leaving 10 bases between.

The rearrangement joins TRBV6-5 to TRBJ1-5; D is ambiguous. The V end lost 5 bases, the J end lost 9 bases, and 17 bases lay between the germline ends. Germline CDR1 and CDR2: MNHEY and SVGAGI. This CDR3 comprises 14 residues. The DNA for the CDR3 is TGTGCCAGCAGTCTCGGGGTCGGCGGGTGGCCCCAGCATTTT. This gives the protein CASSLGVGGWPQHF.

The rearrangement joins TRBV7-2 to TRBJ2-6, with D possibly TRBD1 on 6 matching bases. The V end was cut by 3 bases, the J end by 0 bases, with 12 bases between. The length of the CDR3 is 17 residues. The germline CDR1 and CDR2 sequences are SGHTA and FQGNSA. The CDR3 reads CASSLGAGSSGANVLTF. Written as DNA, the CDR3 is TGTGCCAGCAGCTTGGGGGCAGGGAGCTCTGGGGCCAACGTCCTGACTTTC. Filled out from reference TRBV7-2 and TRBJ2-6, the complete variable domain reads GAGVSQSPSNKVTEKGKDVELRCDPISGHTALYWYRQSLGQGLEFLIYFQGNSAPDKSGLPSDRFSAERTGGSVSTLTIQRTQQEDSAVYLCASSLGAGSSGANVLTFGAGSRLTVL.

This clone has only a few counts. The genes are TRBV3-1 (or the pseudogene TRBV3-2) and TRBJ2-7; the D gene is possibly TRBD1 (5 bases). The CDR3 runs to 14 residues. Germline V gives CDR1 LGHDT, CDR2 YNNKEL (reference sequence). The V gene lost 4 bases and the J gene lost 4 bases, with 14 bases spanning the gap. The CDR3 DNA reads TGTGCCAGCAGCCGGGGCACCTATAGTTACGAGCAGTACTTC. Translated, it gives CASSRGTYSYEQYF.

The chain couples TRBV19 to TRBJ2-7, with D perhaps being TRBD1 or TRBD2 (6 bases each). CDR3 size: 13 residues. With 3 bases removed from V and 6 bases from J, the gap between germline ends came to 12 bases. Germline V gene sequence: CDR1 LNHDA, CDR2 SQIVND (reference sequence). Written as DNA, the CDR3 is TGTGCCAGTAGTATCATAGGAGGGGGCGAGCAGTACTTC. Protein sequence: CASSIIGGGEQYF.

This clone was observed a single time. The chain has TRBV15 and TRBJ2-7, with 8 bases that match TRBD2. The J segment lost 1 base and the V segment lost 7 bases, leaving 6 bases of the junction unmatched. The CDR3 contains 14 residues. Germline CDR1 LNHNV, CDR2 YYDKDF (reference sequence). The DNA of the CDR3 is TGTGCCACCAAGCGGGAGCGGGGTTCCTACGAGCAGTACTTC. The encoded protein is CATKRERGSYEQYF.

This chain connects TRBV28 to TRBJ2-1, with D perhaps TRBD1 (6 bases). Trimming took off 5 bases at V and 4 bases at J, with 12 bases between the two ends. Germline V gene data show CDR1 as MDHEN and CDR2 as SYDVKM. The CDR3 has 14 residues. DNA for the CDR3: TGTGCCAGCAGTATCCACAGGGCGTACAATGAGCAGTTCTTC. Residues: CASSIHRAYNEQFF.

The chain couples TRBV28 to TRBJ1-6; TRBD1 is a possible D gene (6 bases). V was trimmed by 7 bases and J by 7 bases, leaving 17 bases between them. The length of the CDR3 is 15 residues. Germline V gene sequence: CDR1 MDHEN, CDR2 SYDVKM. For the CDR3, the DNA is TGTGCCAGCACTCCCCCCGGGACATGGAATTCACCCCTCCACTTT. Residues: CASTPPGTWNSPLHF.

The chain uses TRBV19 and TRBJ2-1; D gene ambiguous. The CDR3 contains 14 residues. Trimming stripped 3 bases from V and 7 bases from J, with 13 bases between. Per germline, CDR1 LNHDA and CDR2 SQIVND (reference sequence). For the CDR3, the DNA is TGTGCCAGTAGTATTTGGGGTAATGGAAATGAGCAGTTCTTC. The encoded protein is CASSIWGNGNEQFF.